This TCR beta chain was recovered during a study of cytotoxic CD8 clonotypes in ibrutinib-treated CLL. Investigators sought sequencing depths of between 1 in 200,000 and 1 in 1 million T cells. Method: immunoSEQ multiplex PCR; TCRdb's copy keeps in-frame clones and lacks some. The sample lists about 140,000 clones; about 75% were seen once. The CDR3 is 17 residues long. There are many counts of this clone. The antigen is undetermined. Overall study results and limits: Public clonotypes proved infrequent, and on treatment they shrank or remained steady.

This specimen was PBMCs, taken after 24 months of ibrutinib treatment. J is TRBJ2-7 and V is TRBV21-1; the table's D call, TRBD2, has no DNA check behind it. TRBV21-1 is a recognized pseudogene. The clonotype was recovered from a human donor with chronic lymphocytic leukemia. The CDR3 sequence: CASSTKPGTSGNCEQYF. In DNA, the CDR3 is TGTGCCAGCAGCACCAAGCCCGGGACTAGCGGGAATTGCGAGCAGTACTTC.